These 29 T cell receptor beta chains share one sample of origin, sequenced in a study of T cell responses to AZD1222 COVID-19 vaccine. The repertoire was sequenced with immunoSEQ multiplex PCR; TCRdb's copy has only in-frame clones and lacks some. The sample contains some 160,000 clones, 85% to 95% of which appear only once. The material was peripheral blood, obtained on day 0 of AZD1222 vaccination. Receptors originate from an adult in good health.

Worth noting for this clone: The same CDR3 can be traced to other DNA sequences in this sample. The V call is TRBV27, the J call TRBJ2-3; 10 nucleotides agree with TRBD2. The trim removed 4 bases at V and 8 bases at J, leaving 9 bases unmatched. Germline CDR1 MNHEY, CDR2 SMNVEV (reference sequence). The CDR3 sequence is 15 residues long. In DNA, the CDR3 is TGTGCCAGCAGTTCTACTAGCGGGGAACAAGGTACGCAGTATTTT. The encoded protein is CASSSTSGEQGTQYF.

This chain connects TRBV4-2 to TRBJ1-3, with D maybe TRBD1 (5 bases). The CDR3 runs to 17 residues. The V and J ends lost 4 bases and 4 bases respectively, with 20 bases between them. Germline V gene sequence: CDR1 LGHNA, CDR2 YNFKEQ. The CDR3 coding sequence is TGTGCCAGCAGCCCGACTGTAACAGGAACCTCCGGAAACACCATATATTTT. It translates to CASSPTVTGTSGNTIYF.

The chain carries TRBV4-3 and TRBJ2-4; no definite D call. The germline V gene has CDR1 LGHNA and CDR2 YSLEER. The length of the CDR3 is 15 residues. Trimming shortened V by 5 bases and J by 2 bases, and 13 bases separated the two germline ends. The CDR3 is CASSLTRVTKNIQYF. CDR3 bases: TGCGCCAGCAGCTTAACGCGTGTCACCAAAAACATTCAGTACTTC.

Worth noting for this clone: The sample contains more than one DNA sequence encoding this CDR3. The CDR3 DNA reads as TGTGCCAGCAGTTTATCCAACTATGGCTACACCTTC. It yields the protein CASSLSNYGYTF. This sequence joins TRBV28 and TRBJ1-2; no clear D gene. This CDR3 has 12 residues. Germline V gene data show CDR1 as MDHEN and CDR2 as SYDVKM. V was cut by 1 base and J by 2 bases, with 2 bases left in between.

The chain uses TRBV4-1 and TRBJ2-5, with no clear D. The CDR3 has 18 amino acids. Germline V gene lookup returns CDR1 MGHRA and CDR2 YSYEKL. V was pared by 0 bases and J by 5 bases, with 22 bases between. This chain's CDR3 is CASSQEGPMDLSAETQYF. The CDR3 DNA is TGCGCCAGCAGCCAAGAAGGGCCTATGGACCTGTCAGCGGAGACCCAGTACTTC.

This chain uses TRBV5-4 with TRBJ2-1, with D perhaps matching TRBD1 or TRBD2 (5 bases each). V lost 4 bases, J lost 7 bases, and 21 bases lay in between. Looked up from germline, CDR1 is SGHNT and CDR2 is YYREEE (reference sequence). There are 16 residues in the CDR3. CDR3 in DNA: TGTGCCAGCAGCCTGGATGGGGGTGGGCAGTTGAATGAGCAGTTCTTC. Residues: CASSLDGGGQLNEQFF.

The chain combines TRBV18 with TRBJ1-2; D remains ambiguous. Trimming left V 2 bases short and J 1 base short, with 14 bases between. The CDR3 loop spans 16 amino acids. Germline assignment: CDR1 KGHSH and CDR2 LQKENI. CDR3 nucleotide sequence: TGTGCCAGCTCACCAGTTACATCAGATTTTAACTATGGCTACACCTTC. This encodes CASSPVTSDFNYGYTF.

The rearrangement links TRBV6-5 to TRBJ1-1; D unclear. V lost 0 bases and J lost 7, with 15 bases in between. This CDR3 is built from 15 residues. CDR1 MNHEY and CDR2 SVGAGI come from the germline V gene. As DNA, the CDR3 is TGTGCCAGCAGTTACTCGGCAGGTCCCCTATATGAAGCTTTCTTT. This encodes CASSYSAGPLYEAFF.

The count of this clone is one. J is TRBJ1-6 and V is TRBV3-1 (or the pseudogene TRBV3-2), with D uncertain. V was pared by 6 bases and J by 6 bases, with 9 bases between. Germline V CDR1 and CDR2: LGHDT, YNNKEL (reference sequence). This CDR3 comprises 13 residues. The CDR3 sequence is CASSYSLNSPLHF. DNA of the CDR3: TGTGCCAGCAGTTACAGTCTTAATTCACCCCTCCACTTT.

V gene TRBV28 combines with J gene TRBJ1-2; maybe TRBD1 (6 bases). From germline, CDR1 is MDHEN and CDR2 SYDVKM. V gave up 6 bases and J gave up 4 bases, with 24 bases separating them. This CDR3 region has 17 residues. CDR3 protein: CASRHRGAPGVSYGYTF. The DNA of the CDR3 is TGTGCCAGCAGACACCGGGGGGCCCCGGGAGTCAGCTATGGCTACACCTTC.

The chain carries TRBV4-1 and TRBJ2-1; TRBD1 agrees at 7 bases. This CDR3 comprises 16 residues. The V gene's germline CDR1 is MGHRA and CDR2 YSYEKL. With 3 bases clipped from V and 0 bases from J, the junction kept 5 bases outside the gene matches. Here the CDR3 reads CASSHPQGSSYNEQFF. For the CDR3, the DNA is TGCGCCAGCAGCCATCCACAGGGGAGCTCCTACAATGAGCAGTTCTTC.

The chain has TRBV6-1 and TRBJ1-5; TRBD1 matches at 7 bases. CDR3 length: 18 residues. CDR1 is MNHNS, CDR2 SASEGT, per germline. Losses at the gene ends were 2 bases for V and 0 bases for J; bases not matched to a gene: 10. The CDR3 here is CASSERLGQVDSNQPQHF. The CDR3 DNA sequence: TGTGCCAGCAGTGAAAGACTCGGACAGGTCGATAGCAATCAGCCCCAGCATTTT.

The chain uses TRBV7-2 and TRBJ2-7, with no clear D. This CDR3 region has 13 residues. Germline assignment: CDR1 SGHTA and CDR2 FQGNSA. V was shortened by 0 bases and J by 2 bases, with 5 bases between the two germline ends. The DNA for the CDR3 is TGTGCCAGCAGCTTAGCGCTCACCTACGAGCAGTACTTC. Translation: CASSLALTYEQYF.

This chain connects TRBV6-5 to TRBJ1-3, with D unclear. The V gene lost 3 bases and the J gene lost 0 bases, with 9 bases spanning the gap. The CDR3 has 15 residues. In germline, CDR1 is MNHEY, CDR2 SVGAGI. CDR3: CASSYAQASGNTIYF. CDR3 sequence (DNA): TGTGCCAGCAGTTATGCCCAGGCCTCTGGAAACACCATATATTTT.

The gene calls are TRBV6-2 or TRBV6-3 and TRBJ2-7; no clear D gene. Trimming took 6 bases from V and 2 from J, leaving 17 bases between them. CDR3 size: 15 residues. CDR1 and CDR2 (germline): MNHEY, SVGEGT. The CDR3 loop is CASSPAEEGTYEQYF. DNA for the CDR3: TGTGCCAGCAGCCCAGCAGAGGAAGGAACCTACGAGCAGTACTTC.

The gene calls are TRBV12-3 or TRBV12-4 and TRBJ2-5; TRBD1 matches 7 bases. With V trimmed by 6 bases and J by 5 bases, 6 bases remained unmatched. This CDR3 is 13 amino acids long. The CDR3 reads CASRGTVGETQYF. The CDR3, as DNA: TGTGCCAGCAGGGGGACAGTGGGGGAGACCCAGTACTTC.

The chain uses TRBV30 and TRBJ1-5; D remains ambiguous. This CDR3 has 14 amino acids. V lost 0 bases and J 3 bases, leaving 9 bases between the germline ends. Germline V gene sequence: CDR1 GTSNPN, CDR2 SVGIG (reference sequence). In DNA form, the CDR3 reads TGTGCCTGGAGTGTAGGAACCCCCAATCAGCCCCAGCATTTT. Residues: CAWSVGTPNQPQHF.

The chain is built from TRBV14 and TRBJ1-1; weak D call: TRBD1 (6 bases). The CDR3 runs 13 residues. Trimming removed 3 bases at V and 3 bases at J, with 8 bases between. CDR1 is SGHDN, CDR2 FVKESK, per germline. CDR3: CASSQNRDTEAFF. The CDR3 DNA sequence: TGTGCCAGCAGCCAGAACAGGGACACTGAAGCTTTCTTT.

The V call is TRBV28, the J call TRBJ1-1; D gene ambiguous. The germline V and J ends were trimmed by 1 base and 5 bases, with 5 bases remaining between them. The CDR3 spans 12 residues. Germline V gene data show CDR1 as MDHEN and CDR2 as SYDVKM. Here the CDR3 reads CASSLLLTEAFF. The DNA of the CDR3 is TGTGCCAGCAGTTTATTACTTACTGAAGCTTTCTTT.

The rearrangement links TRBV4-1 to TRBJ1-4; maybe TRBD1 (5 bases). This CDR3 is built from 15 residues. V gave up 5 bases and J gave up 10 bases, with 20 bases separating them. Germline CDR1 MGHRA, CDR2 YSYEKL. CDR3 protein: CASSVRPGPEGKLFF. Here the CDR3 DNA reads TGCGCCAGCAGCGTACGCCCGGGACCAGAGGGAAAACTGTTTTTT.

The rearrangement links TRBV29-1 to TRBJ1-2; TRBD1 aligns across 7 bases. Per the germline V gene, CDR1 is SQVTM and CDR2 is ANQGSEA. The CDR3 contains 12 residues. J was trimmed by 7 bases and V by 3 bases; bases with no gene match: 5. CDR3 residues: CSVDEGALGYTF. The CDR3 nucleotides are TGCAGCGTTGACGAGGGGGCGCTTGGCTACACCTTC.

The chain is built from TRBV24-1 and TRBJ2-3; 8 bases are a match to TRBD1. The CDR3 totals 16 residues. The germline V gene encodes CDR1 KGHDR and CDR2 SFDVKD. Trimming took 9 bases from V and 2 from J; bases not matched to a gene: 12. CDR3 nucleotide sequence: TGTGCCACCGCAACCACTGGACAGGGCCACACAGATACGCAGTATTTT. This encodes CATATTGQGHTDTQYF.

The chain combines TRBV19 with TRBJ2-4, with D possibly matching TRBD1 (6 bases). V dropped 5 bases and J dropped 0 bases, with 14 bases sitting between them. The CDR3 runs 16 residues. Germline V gives CDR1 LNHDA, CDR2 SQIVND (reference sequence). Here the CDR3 reads CASSLGALGAKNIQYF. The CDR3 nucleotides read TGTGCCAGTAGTTTGGGGGCCCTGGGAGCCAAAAACATTCAGTACTTC.

V gene TRBV5-3 combines with J gene TRBJ2-6; possibly TRBD1 or TRBD2 for D (5 bases each). TRBV5-3 is filed as an ORF, its function uncertain. Trimming cost V 4 bases and J 0 bases, with 17 bases left between them. This CDR3 region has 18 residues. For the CDR3, the DNA is TGTGCCAGAAGCAAACCGGGACCGAGACTCTCTGGGGCCAACGTCCTGACTTTC. This translates into CARSKPGPRLSGANVLTF.

This rearrangement joins TRBV5-4 to TRBJ2-7; 13 bases map to TRBD2. The germline gives CDR1 SGHNT, CDR2 YYREEE (reference sequence). The CDR3 contains 17 residues. V lost 4 bases, J lost 0 bases, and 7 bases stayed unmatched. This chain's CDR3 is CASSQGLAGAISYEQYF. The CDR3 DNA sequence: TGTGCCAGCAGCCAAGGACTAGCGGGGGCCATCTCCTACGAGCAGTACTTC.

This chain uses TRBV30 with TRBJ1-5; tentatively, D is TRBD1 (5 bases). V was clipped by 2 bases and J by 6 bases, with 17 bases between them. Per the germline V gene, CDR1 is GTSNPN and CDR2 is SVGIG (reference sequence). This CDR3 is 15 amino acids long. The CDR3 is CAWSFGGGPGQPQHF. CDR3 in DNA: TGTGCCTGGAGTTTTGGGGGAGGGCCGGGTCAGCCCCAGCATTTT.

The rearrangement links TRBV28 to TRBJ1-5; no firm D call. This CDR3 is 13 amino acids long. Germline CDR1 reads MDHEN; CDR2 reads SYDVKM. Trimming left V 6 bases short and J 0 bases short, with 6 bases between. The CDR3 nucleotides read TGTGCCAGCAGCTATCATAGCAATCAGCCCCAGCATTTT. Encoded protein: CASSYHSNQPQHF. Variable domain in full (rest from reference TRBV28 and TRBJ1-5): DVKVTQSSRYLVKRTGEKVFLECVQDMDHENMFWYRQDPGLGLRLIYFSYDVKMKEKGDIPEGYSVSREKKERFSLILESASTNQTSMYLCASSYHSNQPQHFGDGTRLSIL.

CDR3 sequence reads: CASSDYGTLPGANVLTF. CDR3 DNA sequence: TGTGCCAGCAGTGATTATGGGACCCTGCCGGGGGCCAACGTCCTGACTTTC. V usage is TRBV6-1 and J usage is TRBJ2-6; the D gene could be TRBD1 or TRBD2 (5 bases each). The V gene lost 3 bases and the J gene lost 4 bases, with 16 bases spanning the gap. CDR1 and CDR2 from the germline V gene are MNHNS and SASEGT. There are 17 residues in the CDR3.

In its sample, this clone was seen once. The V call is TRBV5-1, the J call TRBJ2-5; D may correspond to TRBD1 or TRBD2 (6 bases each). Trimming removed 1 base at V and 4 bases at J, with 20 bases between. Germline-derived CDR1 and CDR2 are SGHRS and YFSETQ. This CDR3 comprises 17 residues. The CDR3 here is CASSLLGGPKQGETQYF. The CDR3 region has the DNA TGCGCCAGCAGCTTGTTGGGGGGCCCAAAACAAGGAGAGACCCAGTACTTC.